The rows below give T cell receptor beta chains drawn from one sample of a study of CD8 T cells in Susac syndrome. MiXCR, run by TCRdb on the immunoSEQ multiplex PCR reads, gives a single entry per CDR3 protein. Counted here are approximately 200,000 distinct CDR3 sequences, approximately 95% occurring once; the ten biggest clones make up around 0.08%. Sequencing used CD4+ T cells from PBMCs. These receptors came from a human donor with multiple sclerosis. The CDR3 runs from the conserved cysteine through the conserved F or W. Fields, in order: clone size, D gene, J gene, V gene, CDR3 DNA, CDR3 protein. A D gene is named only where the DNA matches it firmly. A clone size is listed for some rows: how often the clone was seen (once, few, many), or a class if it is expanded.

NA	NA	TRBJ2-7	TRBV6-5	TGTGCCAGCAGCCGCCAAGGCGAGCAGTACTTC	CASSRQGEQYF
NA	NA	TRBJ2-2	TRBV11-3	TGTGCCAGCAGTACCGGCCTGAACACCGGGGAGCTGTTTTTT	CASSTGLNTGELFF
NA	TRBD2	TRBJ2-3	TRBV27	TGTGCCAGCACCCATAGCGGGGGGGAGGAAGATACGCAGTATTTT	CASTHSGGEEDTQYF
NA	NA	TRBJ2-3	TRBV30	TGTGCCTGGAGTGCCCAGACAGATACGCAGTATTTT	CAWSAQTDTQYF
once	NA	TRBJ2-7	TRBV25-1	TGTGCCAGCAGTAGGGTAAACCCCTACGAGCAGTACTTC	CASSRVNPYEQYF
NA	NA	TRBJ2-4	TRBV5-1	TGCGCCAGCAGCCCTCCGTCCGCAGGGGGGAACATTCAGTACTTC	CASSPPSAGGNIQYF
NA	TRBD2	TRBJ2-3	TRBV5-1	TGCGCCAGCAGCTTGGCCAGGGGACTAGCCTCCCCTAGCACAGATACGCAGTATTTT	CASSLARGLASPSTDTQYF
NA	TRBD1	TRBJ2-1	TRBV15	TGTGCCACCAGCAGAGAGGTTGACAGGGTGAGTGAGCAGTTCTTC	CATSREVDRVSEQFF
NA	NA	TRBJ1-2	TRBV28	TGTGCCAGCAGTTTATCAGCCCGGGTTTATGGCTACACCTTC	CASSLSARVYGYTF
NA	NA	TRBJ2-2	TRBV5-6	TGTGCCAGCAGCTTGTACGGGGGCACCGGGGAGCTGTTTTTT	CASSLYGGTGELFF
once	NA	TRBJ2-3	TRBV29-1	TGCAGCGTTGGGACTCGACCCAGCACAGATACGCAGTATTTT	CSVGTRPSTDTQYF
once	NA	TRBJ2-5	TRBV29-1	TGCAGCGTTGAAATTCTACTGGTACAAGAGACCCAGTACTTC	CSVEILLVQETQYF
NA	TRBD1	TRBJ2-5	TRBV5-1	TGCGCCAGCAGCTTGATAGGGGGCCGGGAGACCCAGTACTTC	CASSLIGGRETQYF